The 24 T cell receptor beta chains in this list originate from one sample, sequenced in a study of cytomegalovirus exposure and HLA in healthy donors. PCR involved 60 Vbeta and 13 Jbeta primers. The method was immunoSEQ multiplex PCR; TCRdb's version includes in-frame clones alone and lacks a portion of them. The sample carries about 180,000 clones, about 78% recorded once. The sequencing sample was made of PBMCs. The origin of the receptors is a woman in her 50s in good health and CMV-seropositive.

The chain links TRBV5-1 to TRBJ1-1, with D maybe TRBD1 (6 bases). V was trimmed by 4 bases and J by 3 bases, leaving 13 bases between them. Germline CDR1 SGHRS, CDR2 YFSETQ. The CDR3 is made up of 14 amino acids. CDR3 amino acids: CASSAAGQYTEAFF. The DNA for the CDR3 is TGCGCCAGCAGCGCCGCCGGACAGTACACTGAAGCTTTCTTT.

The chain carries TRBV2 and TRBJ2-1; TRBD2 matches at 10 bases. Germline V gene data show CDR1 as SNHLY and CDR2 as FYNNEI. V lost 7 bases to trimming and J lost 4 bases; unmatched junction nucleotides: 1. The CDR3 is 13 amino acids. Here the CDR3 DNA reads TGTGCCAGCACGGGACTAGCGTACAATGAGCAGTTCTTC. The encoded protein is CASTGLAYNEQFF.

The genes are TRBV5-5 and TRBJ2-3; 7 bases line up with TRBD1. Germline V lookup: CDR1 SGHKS, CDR2 YYEKEE (reference sequence). V lost 3 bases and J lost 1; bases outside the gene matches: 2. This CDR3 has 14 amino acids. CDR3 sequence reads: CASSYDRGTDTQYF. CDR3 nucleotides: TGTGCCAGCAGCTACGACAGGGGCACAGATACGCAGTATTTT.

The chain is built from TRBV9 and TRBJ2-7, with 8 nucleotides matching TRBD1. V was clipped by 0 bases and J by 2 bases; unmatched bases: 1. Germline CDR1 and CDR2: SGDLS and YYNGEE. This CDR3 is 14 amino acids long. DNA of the CDR3: TGTGCCAGCAGCGTAGAGGGACAGGCCTACGAGCAGTACTTC. Its protein product is CASSVEGQAYEQYF.

This rearrangement joins TRBV2 to TRBJ2-5; D gene uncertain. Trimming left V 7 bases short and J 1 base short, with 10 bases between. CDR1 is SNHLY and CDR2 is FYNNEI in the germline V gene. The length of the CDR3 is 13 residues. CDR3 protein: CASNDQFQETQYF. The CDR3 region has the DNA TGTGCCAGCAATGACCAATTCCAAGAGACCCAGTACTTC.

This sequence joins TRBV7-9 and TRBJ1-2; TRBD1 is a possible D gene (5 bases). CDR1 SEHNR and CDR2 FQNEAQ come from the germline V gene (reference sequence). The CDR3 totals 14 residues. Trimming took 6 bases from V and 3 from J, leaving 14 bases between them. The DNA of the CDR3 is TGTGCCAGCAGTCCGGCTTCGGGGGACTATGGCTACACCTTC. It specifies CASSPASGDYGYTF.

The gene calls are TRBV18 and TRBJ1-5; D may be TRBD1 (6 bases). The CDR3 runs 13 residues. Trimming pared 3 bases from V and 7 bases from J, leaving 10 bases between. CDR1 is KGHSH and CDR2 is LQKENI in the germline V gene. CDR3 in DNA: TGTGCCAGCTCACCGGGGGCCAAACAGCCCCAGCATTTT. Its translation: CASSPGAKQPQHF.

This chain links TRBV7-9 with TRBJ2-7, with 7 bases identical to TRBD1. V was pared by 4 bases and J by 3 bases, with 6 bases of the junction left unmatched. Germline V lookup: CDR1 SEHNR, CDR2 FQNEAQ (reference sequence). The length of the CDR3 is 14 residues. In nucleotides, the CDR3 is TGTGCCAGCAGCTCCGGGACAGCGTACTACGAGCAGTACTTC. Its translation: CASSSGTAYYEQYF.

This sequence joins TRBV7-9 and TRBJ2-7, with D perhaps TRBD1 (6 bases). Trimming stripped 5 bases from V and 3 bases from J, with 20 bases between. The germline gives CDR1 SEHNR, CDR2 FQNEAQ (reference sequence). This CDR3 contains 16 residues. CDR3 sequence: CASSPKGGRKGYEQYF. DNA for the CDR3: TGTGCCAGCAGCCCCAAAGGGGGACGTAAGGGCTACGAGCAGTACTTC.

The chain is built from TRBV6-1 and TRBJ1-4; D is unresolved. V was clipped by 6 bases and J by 6 bases, with 8 bases between them. The germline gives CDR1 MNHNS, CDR2 SASEGT. The CDR3 extends over 12 amino acids. The CDR3 DNA follows: TGTGCCAGCAGGGGCTATGATGAAAAACTGTTTTTT. Translating gives CASRGYDEKLFF.

The genes are TRBV4-1 and TRBJ2-7; 7 bases match TRBD2. The trim removed 4 bases at V and 3 bases at J, leaving 9 bases unmatched. The germline CDR1 and CDR2 sequences are MGHRA and YSYEKL. This CDR3 is 15 amino acids long. CDR3 in DNA: TGCGCCAGCAGCCGAGATCCTCGGGGGGACTACGAGCAGTACTTC. The encoded protein is CASSRDPRGDYEQYF.

The chain recombines TRBV20-1 with TRBJ2-3, with D possibly TRBD1 on 5 matching bases. V lost 4 bases, J lost 6 bases, and 8 bases lay in between. This CDR3 comprises 11 residues. Per the germline V gene, CDR1 is DFQATT and CDR2 is SNEGSKA (reference sequence). The CDR3 sequence is CSAIGHDTQYF. CDR3 nucleotide sequence: TGCAGTGCTATTGGACATGATACGCAGTATTTT.

The chain combines TRBV5-5 with TRBJ1-4, with D possibly matching TRBD1 (6 bases). V lost 5 bases, J lost 1 base, and 12 bases lay in between. CDR1 and CDR2 from the germline V gene are SGHKS and YYEKEE (reference sequence). The CDR3 is made up of 15 amino acids. CDR3 coding DNA: TGTGCCAGCAGGCTTACAGGGATAACTAATGAAAAACTGTTTTTT. Amino acids: CASRLTGITNEKLFF. Variable domain in full (rest from reference TRBV5-5 and TRBJ1-4): DAGVTQSPTHLIKTRGQQVTLRCSPISGHKSVSWYQQVLGQGPQFIFQYYEKEERGRGNFPDRFSARQFPNYSSELNVNALLLGDSALYLCASRLTGITNEKLFFGSGTQLSVL.

The table lists this clone with a few counts. The V call is TRBV6-6, the J call TRBJ1-5, with 7 bases matching TRBD1. The CDR3 is 13 residues long. CDR1 and CDR2 (germline): MNHNY, SVGAGI (reference sequence). After removal of 5 bases from V and 7 bases from J, the junction contained 5 bases not matched to a gene. The CDR3 DNA reads TGTGCCAGCAGTACAGGGGTATGGCAGCCCCAGCATTTT. Translating gives CASSTGVWQPQHF.

The chain employs TRBV10-3 and TRBJ2-5, with TRBD2 as a possible D gene (6 bases). Trimming removed 10 bases at V and 2 bases at J, with 14 bases between. The CDR3 is 13 amino acids. In germline, CDR1 is ENHRY, CDR2 SYGVKD. In DNA form, the CDR3 reads TGTGCCACGGGGGACTGGCCACAAGAGACCCAGTACTTC. Amino acid sequence: CATGDWPQETQYF.

CDR3 sequence reads: CASRGQGIGYGYTF. The CDR3 nucleotides read TGTGCCAGCAGGGGGCAGGGGATCGGATATGGCTACACCTTC. The gene calls are TRBV5-4 and TRBJ1-2; D is possibly TRBD1 (6 bases). This CDR3 has 14 residues. Trimming stripped 5 bases from V and 5 bases from J, with 16 bases between. The germline V gene has CDR1 SGHNT and CDR2 YYREEE (reference sequence). The full variable domain, completed using reference TRBV5-4 and TRBJ1-2, is ETGVTQSPTHLIKTRGQQVTLRCSSQSGHNTVSWYQQALGQGPQFIFQYYREEENGRGNFPPRFSGLQFPNYSSELNVNALELDDSALYLCASRGQGIGYGYTFGSGTRLTVV.

V gene TRBV28 combines with J gene TRBJ1-1, with D hard to call. The CDR3 runs to 11 residues. Germline values: CDR1 MDHEN, CDR2 SYDVKM. V was clipped by 7 bases and J by 1 base, with 4 bases between them. The CDR3 loop reads CASTSNTEAFF. The CDR3 DNA reads as TGTGCCAGCACATCGAACACTGAAGCTTTCTTT.

The DNA for the CDR3 is TGTGCCAGCAGCTGGGGGACAGGGAGATCGGACACTGAAGCTTTCTTT. Its translation: CASSWGTGRSDTEAFF. J is TRBJ1-1 and V is TRBV5-6, with 9 bases identical to TRBD1. The CDR3 spans 16 residues. The germline V gene has CDR1 SGHDT and CDR2 YYEEEE. The trim removed 3 bases at V and 3 bases at J, leaving 9 bases unmatched.

The chain has TRBV27 and TRBJ1-1; a weak D match, TRBD1 (5 bases). Trimming took off 6 bases at V and 1 base at J, with 18 bases between the two ends. This CDR3 comprises 16 residues. Germline CDR1 reads MNHEY; CDR2 reads SMNVEV (reference sequence). This chain's CDR3 is CASRGSLGRGNTEAFF. The CDR3 nucleotides are TGTGCCAGCAGGGGCTCTCTGGGGAGGGGGAACACTGAAGCTTTCTTT.

The gene calls are TRBV7-9 and TRBJ2-5, with 9 bases fitting TRBD2. V dropped 5 bases and J dropped 4; count of bases not matched to a gene: 17. CDR1 is SEHNR and CDR2 is FQNEAQ in the germline V gene (reference sequence). The CDR3 contains 18 residues. CDR3 in DNA: TGTGCCAGCAGCCCTTTACTAATTGGCGGGGGGGCTGGAGAGACCCAGTACTTC. This codes for CASSPLLIGGGAGETQYF.

This chain joins TRBV5-8 and TRBJ2-3; weak D call: TRBD1 (5 bases). Trimming took off 4 bases at V and 0 bases at J, with 12 bases between the two ends. Germline V lookup: CDR1 SGHTS, CDR2 YDEGEE. CDR3 length: 15 amino acids. CDR3 residues: CASSKDIYSTDTQYF. Here the CDR3 DNA reads TGTGCCAGCAGCAAGGACATCTATAGCACAGATACGCAGTATTTT.

This chain joins TRBV10-3 and TRBJ2-7; D not certain. V was clipped by 6 bases and J by 0 bases, with 9 bases between them. The CDR3 sequence is 13 residues long. Germline lookup yields CDR1 ENHRY and CDR2 SYGVKD. The CDR3 bases are TGTGCCATCAGCGCGGAGAGCTCCTACGAGCAGTACTTC. It is translated as CAISAESSYEQYF.

The chain joins TRBV5-1 to TRBJ2-7, with 9 bases that match TRBD1. CDR1 is SGHRS and CDR2 is YFSETQ in the germline V gene. J lost 3 bases, V lost 1 base, and 5 bases had no gene match. This CDR3 region has 15 residues. The CDR3 sequence: CASSLPGQGRYEQYF. The CDR3 DNA follows: TGCGCCAGCAGCTTGCCGGGACAGGGTCGCTACGAGCAGTACTTC. The variable domain in full, with the rest retrieved from reference TRBV5-1 and TRBJ2-7, is KAGVTQTPRYLIKTRGQQVTLSCSPISGHRSVSWYQQTPGQGLQFLFEYFSETQRNKGNFPGRFSGRQFSNSRSEMNVSTLELGDSALYLCASSLPGQGRYEQYFGPGTRLTVT.

The V and J genes are TRBV2 and TRBJ2-5; TRBD1 matches 11 bases. Germline V gene data show CDR1 as SNHLY and CDR2 as FYNNEI. Trimming cost V 7 bases and J 2 bases; bases outside gene matches: 6. This CDR3 region has 15 residues. The CDR3 loop is CASKTWDRGQETQYF. The CDR3 nucleotides read TGTGCCAGCAAAACCTGGGACAGGGGGCAAGAGACCCAGTACTTC.